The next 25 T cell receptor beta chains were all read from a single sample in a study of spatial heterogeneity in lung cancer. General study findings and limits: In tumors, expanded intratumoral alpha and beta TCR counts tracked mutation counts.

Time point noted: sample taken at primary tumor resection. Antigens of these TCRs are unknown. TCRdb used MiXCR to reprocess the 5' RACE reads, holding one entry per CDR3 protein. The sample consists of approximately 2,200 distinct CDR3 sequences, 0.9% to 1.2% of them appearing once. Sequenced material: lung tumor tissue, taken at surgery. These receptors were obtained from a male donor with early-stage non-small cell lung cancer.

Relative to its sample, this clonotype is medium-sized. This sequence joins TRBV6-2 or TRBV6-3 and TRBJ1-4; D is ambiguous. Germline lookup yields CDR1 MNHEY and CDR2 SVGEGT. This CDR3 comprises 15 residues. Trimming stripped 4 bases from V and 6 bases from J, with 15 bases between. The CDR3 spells CASSFGLILDEKLFF. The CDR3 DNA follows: TGTGCCAGCAGTTTCGGACTTATTTTGGATGAAAAACTGTTTTTT.

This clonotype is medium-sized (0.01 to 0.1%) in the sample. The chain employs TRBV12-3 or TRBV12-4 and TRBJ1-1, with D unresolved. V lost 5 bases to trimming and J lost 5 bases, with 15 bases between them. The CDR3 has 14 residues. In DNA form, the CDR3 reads TGTGCCAGCAGTCCCCCCGGGAGGAGAACTGAAGCTTTCTTT. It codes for CASSPPGRRTEAFF.

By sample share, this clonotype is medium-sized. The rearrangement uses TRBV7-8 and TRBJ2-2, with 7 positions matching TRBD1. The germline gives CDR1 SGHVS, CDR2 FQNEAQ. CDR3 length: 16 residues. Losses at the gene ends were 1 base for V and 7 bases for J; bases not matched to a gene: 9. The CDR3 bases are TGTGCCAGCAGCTTAGGTGGGACAGTTTTCATCGGGGAGCTGTTTTTT. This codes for CASSLGGTVFIGELFF.

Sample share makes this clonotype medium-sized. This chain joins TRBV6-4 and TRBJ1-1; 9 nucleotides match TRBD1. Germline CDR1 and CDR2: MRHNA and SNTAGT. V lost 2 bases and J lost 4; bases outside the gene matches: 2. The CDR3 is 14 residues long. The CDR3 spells CASSDGTGITEAFF. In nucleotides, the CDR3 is TGTGCCAGCAGTGACGGGACAGGGATCACTGAAGCTTTCTTT.

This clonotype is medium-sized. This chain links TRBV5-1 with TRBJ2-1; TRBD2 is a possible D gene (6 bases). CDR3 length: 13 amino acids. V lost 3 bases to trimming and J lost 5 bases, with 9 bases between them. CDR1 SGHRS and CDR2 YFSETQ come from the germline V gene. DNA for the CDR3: TGCGCCAGCAGCTGGGGGGTGAACAATGAGCAGTTCTTC. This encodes CASSWGVNNEQFF.

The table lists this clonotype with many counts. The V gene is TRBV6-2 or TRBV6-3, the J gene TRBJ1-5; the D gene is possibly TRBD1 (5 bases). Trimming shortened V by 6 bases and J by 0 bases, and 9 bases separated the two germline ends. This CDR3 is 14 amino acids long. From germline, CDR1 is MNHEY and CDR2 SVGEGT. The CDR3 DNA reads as TGTGCCAGCAGCTCGACAGCTAGCAATCAGCCCCAGCATTTT. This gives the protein CASSSTASNQPQHF.

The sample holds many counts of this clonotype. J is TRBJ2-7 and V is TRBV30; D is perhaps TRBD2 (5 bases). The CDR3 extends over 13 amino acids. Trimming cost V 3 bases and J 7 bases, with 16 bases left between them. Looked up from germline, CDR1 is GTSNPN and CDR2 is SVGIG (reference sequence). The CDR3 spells CAWSPQASGEQYF. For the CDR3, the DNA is TGTGCCTGGAGCCCTCAGGCCTCGGGGGAGCAGTACTTC.

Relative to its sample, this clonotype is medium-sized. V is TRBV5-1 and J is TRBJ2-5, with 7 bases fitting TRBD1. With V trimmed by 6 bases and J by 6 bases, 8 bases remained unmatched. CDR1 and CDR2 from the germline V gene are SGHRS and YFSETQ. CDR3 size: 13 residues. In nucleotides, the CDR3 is TGCGCCAGCAACTTCGAGGGGGCTAAGACCCAGTACTTC. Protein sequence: CASNFEGAKTQYF.

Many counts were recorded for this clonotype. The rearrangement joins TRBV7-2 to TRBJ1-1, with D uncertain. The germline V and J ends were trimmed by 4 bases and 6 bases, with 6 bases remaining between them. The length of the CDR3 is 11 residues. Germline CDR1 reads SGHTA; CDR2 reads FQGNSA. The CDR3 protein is CASSSYPEAFF. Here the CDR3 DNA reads TGTGCCAGCAGCTCCTATCCTGAAGCTTTCTTT. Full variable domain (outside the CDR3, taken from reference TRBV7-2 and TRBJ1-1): GAGVSQSPSNKVTEKGKDVELRCDPISGHTALYWYRQSLGQGLEFLIYFQGNSAPDKSGLPSDRFSAERTGGSVSTLTIQRTQQEDSAVYLCASSSYPEAFFGQGTRLTVV.

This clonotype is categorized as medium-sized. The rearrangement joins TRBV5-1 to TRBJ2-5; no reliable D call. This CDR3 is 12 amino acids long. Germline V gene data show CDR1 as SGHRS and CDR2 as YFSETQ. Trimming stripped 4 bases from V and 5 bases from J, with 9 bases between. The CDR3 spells CASSSFGETQYF. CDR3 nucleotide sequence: TGCGCCAGCAGCAGCTTTGGGGAGACCCAGTACTTC. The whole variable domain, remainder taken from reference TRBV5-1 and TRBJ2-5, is KAGVTQTPRYLIKTRGQQVTLSCSPISGHRSVSWYQQTPGQGLQFLFEYFSETQRNKGNFPGRFSGRQFSNSRSEMNVSTLELGDSALYLCASSSFGETQYFGPGTRLLVL.

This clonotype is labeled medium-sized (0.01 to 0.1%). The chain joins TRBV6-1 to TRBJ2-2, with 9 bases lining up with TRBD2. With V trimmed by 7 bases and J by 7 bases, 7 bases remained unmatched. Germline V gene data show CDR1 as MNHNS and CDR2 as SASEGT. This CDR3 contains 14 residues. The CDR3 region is CASKTSGPSGELFF. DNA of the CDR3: TGTGCCAGCAAGACTAGCGGCCCGAGCGGGGAGCTGTTTTTT.

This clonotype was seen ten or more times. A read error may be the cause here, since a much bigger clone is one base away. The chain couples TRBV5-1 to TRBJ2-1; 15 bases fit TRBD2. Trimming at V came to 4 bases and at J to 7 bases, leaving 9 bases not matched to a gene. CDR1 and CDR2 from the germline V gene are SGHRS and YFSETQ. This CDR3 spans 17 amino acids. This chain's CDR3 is CASSRGLAGGRQNEQFF. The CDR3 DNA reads TGCGCCAGCAGCAGGGGACTAGCGGGAGGCCGTCAGAATGAGCAGTTCTTC. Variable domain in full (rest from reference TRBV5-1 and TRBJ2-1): KAGVTQTPRYLIKTRGQQVTLSCSPISGHRSVSWYQQTPGQGLQFLFEYFSETQRNKGNFPGRFSGRQFSNSRSEMNVSTLELGDSALYLCASSRGLAGGRQNEQFFGPGTRLTVL.

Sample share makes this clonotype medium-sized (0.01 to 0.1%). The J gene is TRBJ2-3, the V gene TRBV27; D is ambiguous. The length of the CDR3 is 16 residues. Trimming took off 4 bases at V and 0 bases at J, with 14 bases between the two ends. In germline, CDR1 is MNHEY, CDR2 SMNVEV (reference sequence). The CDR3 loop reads CASSSPRDSSTDTQYF. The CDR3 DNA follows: TGTGCCAGCAGTTCCCCTCGCGATTCTAGCACAGATACGCAGTATTTT.

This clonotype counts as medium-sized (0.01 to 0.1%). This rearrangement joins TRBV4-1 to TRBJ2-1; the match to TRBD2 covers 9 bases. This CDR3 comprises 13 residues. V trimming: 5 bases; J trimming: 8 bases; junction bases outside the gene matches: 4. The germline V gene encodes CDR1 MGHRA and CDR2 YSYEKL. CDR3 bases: TGCGCCAGCAGCAGAGCGGGGGGTGATGAGCAGTTCTTC. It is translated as CASSRAGGDEQFF.

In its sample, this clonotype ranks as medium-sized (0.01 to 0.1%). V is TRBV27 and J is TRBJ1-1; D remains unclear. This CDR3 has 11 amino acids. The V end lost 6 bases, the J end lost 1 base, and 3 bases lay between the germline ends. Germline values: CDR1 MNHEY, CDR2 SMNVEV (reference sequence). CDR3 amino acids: CASRKNTEAFF. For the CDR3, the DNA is TGTGCCAGCAGAAAGAACACTGAAGCTTTCTTT.

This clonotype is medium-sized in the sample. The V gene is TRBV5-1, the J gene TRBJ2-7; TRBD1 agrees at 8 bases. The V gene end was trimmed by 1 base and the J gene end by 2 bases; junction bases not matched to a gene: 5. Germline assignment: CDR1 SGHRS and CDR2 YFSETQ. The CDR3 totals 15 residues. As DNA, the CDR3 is TGCGCCAGCAGCTTGAGACAGGGGTCGACCTACGAGCAGTACTTC. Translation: CASSLRQGSTYEQYF.

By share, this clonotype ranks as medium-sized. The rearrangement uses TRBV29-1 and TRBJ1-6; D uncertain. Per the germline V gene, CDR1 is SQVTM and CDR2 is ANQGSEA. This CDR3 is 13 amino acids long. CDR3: CREKGTDNSPLHF. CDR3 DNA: TGCAGGGAGAAGGGCACGGATAATTCACCCCTCCACTTT.

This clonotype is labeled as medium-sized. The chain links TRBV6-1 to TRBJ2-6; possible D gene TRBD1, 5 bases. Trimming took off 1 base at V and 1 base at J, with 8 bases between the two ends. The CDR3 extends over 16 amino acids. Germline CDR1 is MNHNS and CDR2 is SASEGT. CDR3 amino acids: CASSEGQLSGANVLTF. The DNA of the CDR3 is TGTGCCAGCAGTGAAGGACAGTTGTCTGGGGCCAACGTCCTGACTTTC.

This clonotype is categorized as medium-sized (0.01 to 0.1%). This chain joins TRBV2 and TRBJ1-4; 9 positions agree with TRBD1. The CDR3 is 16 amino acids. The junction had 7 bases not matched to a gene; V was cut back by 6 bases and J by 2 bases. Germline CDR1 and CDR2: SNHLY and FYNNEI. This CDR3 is CASSADRGRTNEKLFF. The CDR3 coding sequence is TGTGCCAGCAGCGCCGACAGGGGGAGGACTAATGAAAAACTGTTTTTT. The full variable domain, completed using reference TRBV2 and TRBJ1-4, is EPEVTQTPSHQVTQMGQEVILRCVPISNHLYFYWYRQILGQKVEFLVSFYNNEISEKSEIFDDQFSVERPDGSNFTLKIRSTKLEDSAMYFCASSADRGRTNEKLFFGSGTQLSVL.

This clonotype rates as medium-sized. The CDR3 bases are TGTGCCAGCAGCGCCCTGGGGGGGCAGGGAGGAGGAGAGACCCAGTACTTC. Protein: CASSALGGQGGGETQYF. This chain links TRBV7-7 with TRBJ2-5, with D possibly TRBD2 on 7 matching bases. This CDR3 is 17 amino acids long. CDR1 is SSHAT, CDR2 FNYEAQ, per germline (reference sequence). Trimming pared 5 bases from V and 4 bases from J, leaving 23 bases between.

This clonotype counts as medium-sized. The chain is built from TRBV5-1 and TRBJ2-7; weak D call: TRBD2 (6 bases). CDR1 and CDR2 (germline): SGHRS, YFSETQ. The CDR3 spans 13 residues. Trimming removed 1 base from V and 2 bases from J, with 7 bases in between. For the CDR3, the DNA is TGCGCCAGCAGCTTGAGCGGGCCCTACGAGCAGTACTTC. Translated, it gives CASSLSGPYEQYF.

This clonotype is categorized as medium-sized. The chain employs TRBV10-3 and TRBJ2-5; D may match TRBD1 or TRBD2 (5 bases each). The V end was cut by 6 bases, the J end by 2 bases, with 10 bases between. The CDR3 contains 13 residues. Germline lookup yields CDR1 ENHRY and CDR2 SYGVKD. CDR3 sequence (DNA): TGTGCCATCAGCCGGGACGTACAAGAGACCCAGTACTTC. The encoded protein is CAISRDVQETQYF.

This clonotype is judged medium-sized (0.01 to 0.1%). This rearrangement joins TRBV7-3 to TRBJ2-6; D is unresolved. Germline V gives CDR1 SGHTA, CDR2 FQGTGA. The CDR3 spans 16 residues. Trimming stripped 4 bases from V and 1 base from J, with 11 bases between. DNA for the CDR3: TGTGCCAGCAGCTCCCGTGGTGGGTCTGGGGCCAACGTCCTGACTTTC. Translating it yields CASSSRGGSGANVLTF.

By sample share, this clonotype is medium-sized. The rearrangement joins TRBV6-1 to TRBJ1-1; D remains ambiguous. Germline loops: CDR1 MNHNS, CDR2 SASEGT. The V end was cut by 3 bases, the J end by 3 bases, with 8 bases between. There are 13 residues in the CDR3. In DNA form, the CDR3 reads TGTGCCAGCAGTGAGAACAGATACACTGAAGCTTTCTTT. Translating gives CASSENRYTEAFF.

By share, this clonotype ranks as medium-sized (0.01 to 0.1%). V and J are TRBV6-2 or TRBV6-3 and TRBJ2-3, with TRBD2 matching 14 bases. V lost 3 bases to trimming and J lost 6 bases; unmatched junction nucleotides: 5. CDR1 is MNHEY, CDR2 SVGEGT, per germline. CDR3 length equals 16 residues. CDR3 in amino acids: CASSYSRTSGGDTQYF. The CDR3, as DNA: TGTGCCAGCAGTTATTCTCGGACTAGCGGGGGGGATACGCAGTATTTT.